One sample yielded the 21 T cell receptor beta chains listed below, sequenced in a study of blood T cell repertoires in COVID-19. Profiled with immunoSEQ multiplex PCR; TCRdb holds only in-frame clones, not every one. This sample has about 100,000 clones; roughly 89% occur once, and the top ten carry roughly 5%. Sequenced input: peripheral blood. These receptors came from a human donor in a cohort sampled during active COVID-19.

This clone appeared a single time. The chain joins TRBV5-1 to TRBJ2-1, with 8 bases that match TRBD1. After removal of 3 bases from V and 4 bases from J, the junction contained 6 bases not matched to a gene. The CDR3 consists of 15 residues. Germline CDR1 is SGHRS and CDR2 is YFSETQ. This CDR3 reads CASSSSGGEYNEQFF. The CDR3 DNA follows: TGCGCCAGCAGCTCATCAGGGGGCGAGTACAATGAGCAGTTCTTC.

V and J are TRBV11-2 and TRBJ1-6, with D perhaps matching TRBD1 (5 bases). This CDR3 contains 14 residues. Trimming took off 1 base at V and 7 bases at J, with 8 bases between the two ends. CDR1 and CDR2 (germline): SGHAT, FQNNGV. The CDR3 DNA follows: TGTGCCAGCAGCTTAGGGGGCAGCAATTCACCCCTCCACTTT. Amino acid sequence: CASSLGGSNSPLHF.

J is TRBJ2-5 and V is TRBV11-3; no firm D call. In germline, CDR1 is SGHNT, CDR2 YENEEA. With 1 base removed from V and 5 bases from J, the gap between germline ends came to 14 bases. There are 15 residues in the CDR3. This CDR3 is CASSLGGVQRETQYF. The CDR3 DNA reads TGTGCCAGCAGCTTAGGAGGTGTACAAAGGGAGACCCAGTACTTC.

This chain uses TRBV5-6 with TRBJ2-7, with 8 bases matching TRBD2. The CDR3 contains 14 residues. Trimming removed 2 bases from V and 2 bases from J; junction bases left unmatched: 3. Germline V gives CDR1 SGHDT, CDR2 YYEEEE. CDR3 nucleotides: TGTGCCAGCAGCTTCACTAGCGGAACCTACGAGCAGTACTTC. Amino acid sequence: CASSFTSGTYEQYF.

This clone was detected a few times. V is TRBV16 and J is TRBJ1-2; 8 bases are a match to TRBD1. Trimming cost V 5 bases and J 2 bases; bases outside gene matches: 1. This CDR3 is 13 amino acids long. From germline, CDR1 is KGHSY and CDR2 FQNENV. DNA of the CDR3: TGTGCCAGCAGCGGGGACAGGAACTATGGCTACACCTTC. It yields the protein CASSGDRNYGYTF. The full variable domain, its missing parts supplied by reference TRBV16 and TRBJ1-2, is GEEVAQTPKHLVRGEGQKAKLYCAPIKGHSYVFWYQQVLKNEFKFLISFQNENVFDETGMPKERFSAKCLPNSPCSLEIQATKLEDSAVYFCASSGDRNYGYTFGSGTRLTVV.

This chain joins TRBV29-1 and TRBJ1-3; D might be TRBD1 (6 bases). Germline V gene data show CDR1 as SQVTM and CDR2 as ANQGSEA. Trimming removed 3 bases at V and 2 bases at J, with 11 bases between. CDR3 size: 14 residues. The CDR3 DNA is TGCAGCGTTGACCTCGGGACACCTGGAAACACCATATATTTT. Protein: CSVDLGTPGNTIYF.

The chain couples TRBV18 to TRBJ2-5; no firm D call. The CDR3 loop spans 12 amino acids. CDR1 and CDR2 from the germline V gene are KGHSH and LQKENI. The V and J ends lost 5 bases and 3 bases respectively, with 7 bases between them. CDR3 region: CASSDSEETQYF. CDR3 bases: TGTGCCAGCTCAGACTCCGAAGAGACCCAGTACTTC. Variable domain in full (rest from reference TRBV18 and TRBJ2-5): NAGVMQNPRHLVRRRGQEARLRCSPMKGHSHVYWYRQLPEEGLKFMVYLQKENIIDESGMPKERFSAEFPKEGPSILRIQQVVRGDSAAYFCASSDSEETQYFGPGTRLLVL.

The chain is built from TRBV10-2 and TRBJ2-2; 8 nucleotides match TRBD2. The V segment lost 8 bases and the J segment 5 bases; nucleotides outside the gene matches: 16. Germline V gene lookup returns CDR1 WSHSY and CDR2 SAAADI. There are 17 residues in the CDR3. For the CDR3, the DNA is TGCGCCAGCTTCCCGGGGACCCTAGCGGGCGGGACCGGGGAGCTGTTTTTT. Its protein product is CASFPGTLAGGTGELFF.

A single count supports this clone. The chain recombines TRBV28 with TRBJ2-3; a weak D match, TRBD1 (6 bases). Per the germline V gene, CDR1 is MDHEN and CDR2 is SYDVKM. V was pared by 7 bases and J by 3 bases, with 20 bases between. CDR3 size: 16 residues. The CDR3 DNA is TGTGCCAGCACCGCCCCAGGAGGACAGAAAACAGATACGCAGTATTTT. It yields the protein CASTAPGGQKTDTQYF.

In its sample, this clone was seen once. The chain uses TRBV30 and TRBJ1-3; no clear D gene. Germline V lookup: CDR1 GTSNPN, CDR2 SVGIG (reference sequence). Trimming shortened V by 5 bases and J by 4 bases, and 18 bases separated the two germline ends. The CDR3 runs to 15 residues. CDR3: CAWLPGKTRGNTIYF. CDR3 DNA sequence: TGTGCCTGGCTCCCGGGAAAAACGAGGGGAAACACCATATATTTT. The complete variable domain, with remaining parts taken from reference TRBV30 and TRBJ1-3, reads SQTIHQWPATLVQPVGSPLSLECTVEGTSNPNLYWYRQAAGRGLQLLFYSVGIGQISSEVPQNLSASRPQDRQFILSSKKLLLSDSGFYLCAWLPGKTRGNTIYFGEGSWLTVV.

The genes are TRBV27 and TRBJ2-1; D unclear. CDR1 and CDR2 (germline): MNHEY, SMNVEV (reference sequence). The CDR3 consists of 15 residues. V dropped 5 bases and J dropped 1 base, with 12 bases sitting between them. CDR3 protein: CASSIGPGSYNEQFF. DNA of the CDR3: TGTGCCAGCAGTATCGGTCCCGGGTCCTACAATGAGCAGTTCTTC.

The chain is built from TRBV7-9 and TRBJ2-3; D possibly corresponds to TRBD2 (5 bases). CDR1 and CDR2 (germline): SEHNR, FQNEAQ (reference sequence). There are 16 residues in the CDR3. Trimming stripped 5 bases from V and 5 bases from J, with 20 bases between. The chain's CDR3 is CASSVHWTSRVDTQYF. The DNA of the CDR3 is TGTGCCAGCAGCGTCCATTGGACCTCGAGGGTAGATACGCAGTATTTT.

Comment on this clone: Other DNA sequences in the same sample also yield this CDR3. This chain connects TRBV5-4 to TRBJ1-1; D may be TRBD1 (5 bases). Looked up from germline, CDR1 is SGHNT and CDR2 is YYREEE (reference sequence). The CDR3 length is 14 residues. Deletions cut 0 bases from V and 2 bases from J, with 8 bases between. CDR3 DNA: TGTGCCAGCAGCTTGGCCAGGGCTAACACTGAAGCTTTCTTT. It codes for CASSLARANTEAFF.

The chain is built from TRBV28 and TRBJ2-2; the match to TRBD1 covers 10 bases. Trimming at V came to 1 base and at J to 3 bases, leaving 2 bases not matched to a gene. There are 16 residues in the CDR3. CDR1 and CDR2 from the germline V gene are MDHEN and SYDVKM. In DNA, the CDR3 is TGTGCCAGCAGTTTATCCGGGACAGGGGACACCGGGGAGCTGTTTTTT. This sequence encodes CASSLSGTGDTGELFF.

DNA of the CDR3: TGTGCCAGCAGCTTAGAGGGGCCTAGCTATGGCTACACCTTC. Translated: CASSLEGPSYGYTF. The genes are TRBV7-9 and TRBJ1-2; D may be TRBD1 (5 bases). There are 14 residues in the CDR3. Germline-derived CDR1 and CDR2 are SEHNR and FQNEAQ (reference sequence). The germline V and J ends were trimmed by 1 base and 4 bases, with 10 bases remaining between them. Filled out from reference TRBV7-9 and TRBJ1-2, the complete variable domain reads DTGVSQNPRHKITKRGQNVTFRCDPISEHNRLYWYRQTLGQGPEFLTYFQNEAQLEKSRLLSDRFSAERPKGSFSTLEIQRTEQGDSAMYLCASSLEGPSYGYTFGSGTRLTVV.

The V call is TRBV18, the J call TRBJ1-2; 12 bases are a match to TRBD1. V dropped 6 bases and J dropped 8; count of bases not matched to a gene: 7. Germline CDR1 and CDR2: KGHSH and LQKENI. The CDR3 runs 14 residues. The CDR3 loop is CASSPTGTGGGYTF. CDR3 bases: TGTGCCAGCTCCCCTACCGGGACAGGGGGCGGCTACACCTTC.

In nucleotides, the CDR3 is TGTGCCACCAGCAGGACTAGCATATCCAATGAGCAGTTCTTC. Translating it yields CATSRTSISNEQFF. This chain uses TRBV15 with TRBJ2-1; 7 bases agree with TRBD2. Germline V gene sequence: CDR1 LNHNV, CDR2 YYDKDF (reference sequence). J lost 6 bases, V lost 3 bases, and 5 bases had no gene match. The CDR3 has 14 amino acids.

The gene calls are TRBV12-3 or TRBV12-4 and TRBJ1-2; D not resolved. CDR3 length equals 11 residues. The germline V and J ends were trimmed by 2 bases and 7 bases, with 5 bases remaining between them. CDR3 loop: CASSLRVGYTF. DNA of the CDR3: TGTGCCAGCAGTTTACGAGTTGGCTACACCTTC.

The chain is built from TRBV9 and TRBJ2-7; D possibly corresponds to TRBD2 (5 bases). The V gene lost 2 bases and the J gene lost 6 bases, with 12 bases spanning the gap. CDR1 is SGDLS and CDR2 is YYNGEE in the germline V gene. This CDR3 is 13 amino acids long. CDR3 sequence: CASSVVALGEQYF. CDR3 nucleotides: TGTGCCAGCAGCGTGGTAGCGCTCGGCGAGCAGTACTTC.

V is TRBV10-3 and J is TRBJ1-1; 8 bases agree with TRBD1. V was pared by 6 bases and J by 4 bases, with 7 bases of the junction left unmatched. The CDR3 is 14 residues long. CDR1 and CDR2 from the germline V gene are ENHRY and SYGVKD. The CDR3 DNA is TGTGCCATCAGCGGGACAGGCTCGACCACTGAAGCTTTCTTT. It translates to CAISGTGSTTEAFF.

V is TRBV20-1 and J is TRBJ2-1; TRBD1 might be the D (5 bases). Trimming took 7 bases from V and 8 from J, leaving 12 bases between them. Germline V gene sequence: CDR1 DFQATT, CDR2 SNEGSKA (reference sequence). The CDR3 sequence is 11 residues long. The CDR3 region is CSGGREHEQFF. The DNA for the CDR3 is TGCAGTGGGGGCAGGGAACATGAGCAGTTCTTC.